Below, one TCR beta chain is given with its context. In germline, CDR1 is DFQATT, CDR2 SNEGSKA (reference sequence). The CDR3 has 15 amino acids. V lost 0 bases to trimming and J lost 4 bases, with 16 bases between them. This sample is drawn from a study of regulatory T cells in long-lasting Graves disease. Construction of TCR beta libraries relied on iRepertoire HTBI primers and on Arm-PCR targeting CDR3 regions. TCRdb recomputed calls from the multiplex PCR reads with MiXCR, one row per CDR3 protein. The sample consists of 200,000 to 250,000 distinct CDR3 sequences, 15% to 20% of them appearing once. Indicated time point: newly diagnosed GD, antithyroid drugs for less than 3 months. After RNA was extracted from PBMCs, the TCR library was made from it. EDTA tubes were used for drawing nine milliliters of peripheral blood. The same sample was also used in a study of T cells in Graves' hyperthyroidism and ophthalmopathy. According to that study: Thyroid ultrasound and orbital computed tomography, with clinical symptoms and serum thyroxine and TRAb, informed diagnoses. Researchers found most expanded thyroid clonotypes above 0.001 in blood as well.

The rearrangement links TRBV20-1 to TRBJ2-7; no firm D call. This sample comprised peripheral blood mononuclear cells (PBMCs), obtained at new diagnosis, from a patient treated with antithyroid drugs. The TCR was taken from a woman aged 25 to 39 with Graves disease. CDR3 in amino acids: CSARDSDLPSYEQYF. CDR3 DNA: TGCAGTGCTAGAGATTCGGATCTCCCTTCGTACGAGCAGTACTTC.